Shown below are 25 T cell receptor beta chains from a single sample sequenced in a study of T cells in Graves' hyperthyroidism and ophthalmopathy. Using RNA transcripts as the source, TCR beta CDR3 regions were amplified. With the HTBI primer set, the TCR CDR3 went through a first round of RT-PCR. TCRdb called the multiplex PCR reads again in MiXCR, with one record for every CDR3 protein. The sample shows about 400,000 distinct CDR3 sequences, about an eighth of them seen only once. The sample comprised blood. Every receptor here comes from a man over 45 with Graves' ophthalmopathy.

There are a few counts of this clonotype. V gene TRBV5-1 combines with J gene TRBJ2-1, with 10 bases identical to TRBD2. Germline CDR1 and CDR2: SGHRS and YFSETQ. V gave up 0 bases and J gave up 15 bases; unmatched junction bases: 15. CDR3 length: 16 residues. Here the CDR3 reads CASSLAKAGGPRSTFF. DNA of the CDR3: TGCGCCAGCAGCTTGGCCAAAGCGGGAGGGCCTAGATCTACGTTCTTC.

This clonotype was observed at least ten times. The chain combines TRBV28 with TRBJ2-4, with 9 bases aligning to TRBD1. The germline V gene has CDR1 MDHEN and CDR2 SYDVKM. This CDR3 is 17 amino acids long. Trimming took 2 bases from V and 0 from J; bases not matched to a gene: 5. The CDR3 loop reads CASSLRTGEIAKNIQYF. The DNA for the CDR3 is TGTGCCAGCAGTTTACGGACAGGGGAAATAGCCAAAAACATTCAGTACTTC.

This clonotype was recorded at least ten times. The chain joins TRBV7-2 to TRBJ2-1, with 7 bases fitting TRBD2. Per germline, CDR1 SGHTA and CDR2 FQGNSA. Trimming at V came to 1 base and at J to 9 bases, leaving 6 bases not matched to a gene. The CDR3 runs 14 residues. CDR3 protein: CASSLVGTTPEQFF. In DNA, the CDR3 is TGTGCCAGCAGCTTAGTTGGGACTACACCTGAGCAGTTCTTC.

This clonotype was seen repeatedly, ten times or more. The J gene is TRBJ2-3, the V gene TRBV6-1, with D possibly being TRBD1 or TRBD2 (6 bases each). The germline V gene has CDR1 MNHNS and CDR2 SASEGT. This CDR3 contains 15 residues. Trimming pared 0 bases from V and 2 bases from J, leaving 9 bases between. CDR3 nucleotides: TGTGCCAGCAGTGAAGCAAGGGGGGTCACAGATACGCAGTATTTT. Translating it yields CASSEARGVTDTQYF.

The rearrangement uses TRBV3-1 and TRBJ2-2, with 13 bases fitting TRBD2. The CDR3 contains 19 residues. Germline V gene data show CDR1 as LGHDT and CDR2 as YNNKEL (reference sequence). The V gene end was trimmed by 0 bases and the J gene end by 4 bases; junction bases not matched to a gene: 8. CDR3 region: CASSQEGPGLAGSTGELFF. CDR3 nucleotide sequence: TGTGCCAGCAGCCAAGAAGGGCCGGGACTAGCGGGATCCACCGGGGAGCTGTTTTTT.

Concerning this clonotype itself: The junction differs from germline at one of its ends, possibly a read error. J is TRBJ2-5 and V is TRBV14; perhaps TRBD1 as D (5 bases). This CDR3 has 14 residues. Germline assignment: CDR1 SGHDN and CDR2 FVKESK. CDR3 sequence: CASSQGGAAGTQYF. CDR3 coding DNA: TGTGCCAGCAGTCAAGGTGGGGCCGCTGGGACCCAGTACTTC.

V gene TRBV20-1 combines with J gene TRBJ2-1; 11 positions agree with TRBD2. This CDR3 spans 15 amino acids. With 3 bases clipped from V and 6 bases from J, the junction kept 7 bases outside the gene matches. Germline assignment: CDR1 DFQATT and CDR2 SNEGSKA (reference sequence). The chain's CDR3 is CSARATSGRGNEQFF. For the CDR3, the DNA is TGCAGTGCTAGGGCTACTAGCGGGAGAGGCAATGAGCAGTTCTTC.

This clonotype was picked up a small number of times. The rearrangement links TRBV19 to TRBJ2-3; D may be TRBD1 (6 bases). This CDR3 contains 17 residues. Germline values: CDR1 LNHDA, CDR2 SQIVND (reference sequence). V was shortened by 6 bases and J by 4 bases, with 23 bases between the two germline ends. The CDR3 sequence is CASSLTQQGWVSDTQYF. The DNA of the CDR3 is TGTGCCAGTAGCCTAACTCAACAGGGTTGGGTGTCAGATACGCAGTATTTT.

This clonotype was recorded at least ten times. In nucleotides, the CDR3 is TGTGCCAGCAGCTCCGGGACAGCAATTTCCTACGAGCAGTACTTC. It yields the protein CASSSGTAISYEQYF. The gene calls are TRBV28 and TRBJ2-7, with 7 bases that match TRBD1. This CDR3 is built from 15 residues. Trimming removed 6 bases from V and 1 base from J; junction bases left unmatched: 9. Germline V CDR1 and CDR2: MDHEN, SYDVKM.

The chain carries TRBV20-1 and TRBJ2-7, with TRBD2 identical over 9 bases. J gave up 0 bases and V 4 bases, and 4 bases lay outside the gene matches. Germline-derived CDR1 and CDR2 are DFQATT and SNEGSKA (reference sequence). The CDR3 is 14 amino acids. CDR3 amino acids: CSATLAGSSYEQYF. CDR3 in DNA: TGCAGTGCTACCCTAGCGGGGAGCTCCTACGAGCAGTACTTC.

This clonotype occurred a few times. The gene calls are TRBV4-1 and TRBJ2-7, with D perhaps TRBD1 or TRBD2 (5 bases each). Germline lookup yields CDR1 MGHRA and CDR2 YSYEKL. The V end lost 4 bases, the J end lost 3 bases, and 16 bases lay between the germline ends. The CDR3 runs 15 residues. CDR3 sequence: CASSPTRDGYYEQYF. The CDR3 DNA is TGCGCCAGCAGCCCGACCCGGGACGGGTACTACGAGCAGTACTTC.

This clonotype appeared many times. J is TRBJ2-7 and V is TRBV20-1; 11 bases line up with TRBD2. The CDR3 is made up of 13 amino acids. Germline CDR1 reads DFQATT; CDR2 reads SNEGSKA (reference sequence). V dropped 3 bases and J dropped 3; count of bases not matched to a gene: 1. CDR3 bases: TGCAGTGCTAGGGGACTAGCGGTCTACGAGCAGTACTTC. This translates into CSARGLAVYEQYF.

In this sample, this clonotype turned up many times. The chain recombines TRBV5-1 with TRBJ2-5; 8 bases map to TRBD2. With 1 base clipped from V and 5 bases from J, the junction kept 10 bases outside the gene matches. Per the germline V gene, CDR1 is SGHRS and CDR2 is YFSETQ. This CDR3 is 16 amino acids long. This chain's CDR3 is CASSLLTSGSGETQYF. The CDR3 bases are TGCGCCAGCAGCTTGCTTACCAGCGGGAGTGGGGAGACCCAGTACTTC.

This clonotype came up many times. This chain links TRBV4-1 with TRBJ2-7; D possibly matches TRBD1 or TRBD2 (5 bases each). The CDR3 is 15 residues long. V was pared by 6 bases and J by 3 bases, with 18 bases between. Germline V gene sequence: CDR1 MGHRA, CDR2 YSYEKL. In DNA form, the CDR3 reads TGCGCCAGCAGATTGAGGGCAGGGTACAACTACGAGCAGTACTTC. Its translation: CASRLRAGYNYEQYF.

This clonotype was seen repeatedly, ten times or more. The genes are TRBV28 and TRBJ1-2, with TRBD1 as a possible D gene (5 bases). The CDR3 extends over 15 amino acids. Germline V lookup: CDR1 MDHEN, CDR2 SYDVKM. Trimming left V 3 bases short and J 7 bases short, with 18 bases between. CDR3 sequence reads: CASSFPRASGFGYTF. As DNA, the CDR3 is TGTGCCAGCAGTTTCCCCCGGGCCTCAGGGTTTGGCTACACCTTC.

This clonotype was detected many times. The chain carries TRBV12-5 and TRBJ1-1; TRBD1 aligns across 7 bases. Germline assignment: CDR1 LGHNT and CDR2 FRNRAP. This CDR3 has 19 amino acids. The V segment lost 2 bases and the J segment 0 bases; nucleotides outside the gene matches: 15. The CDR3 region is CASGLILGRGYDLNTEAFF. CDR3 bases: TGTGCTAGTGGTTTGATCCTCGGCAGGGGGTACGACTTGAACACTGAAGCTTTCTTT.

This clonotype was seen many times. The CDR3 sequence is CASSIGGSGAYNEQFF. The CDR3 DNA is TGTGCCAGCAGTATAGGGGGGAGTGGCGCCTACAATGAGCAGTTCTTC. The chain recombines TRBV11-2 with TRBJ2-1; D tentatively reads TRBD1 or TRBD2 (6 bases each). Trimming took 6 bases from V and 2 from J, leaving 17 bases between them. In germline, CDR1 is SGHAT, CDR2 FQNNGV. This CDR3 contains 16 residues.

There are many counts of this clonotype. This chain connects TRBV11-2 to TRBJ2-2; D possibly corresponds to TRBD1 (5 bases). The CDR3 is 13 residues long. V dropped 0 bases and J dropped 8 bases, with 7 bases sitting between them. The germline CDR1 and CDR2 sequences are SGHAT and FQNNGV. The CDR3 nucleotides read TGTGCCAGCAGCTTAGATCCAGGGGGGGAGCTGTTTTTT. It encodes CASSLDPGGELFF.

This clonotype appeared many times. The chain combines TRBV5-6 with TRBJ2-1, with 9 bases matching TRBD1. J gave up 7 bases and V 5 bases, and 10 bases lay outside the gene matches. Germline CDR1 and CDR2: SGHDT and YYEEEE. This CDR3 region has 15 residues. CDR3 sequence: CASRQGQGPYNEQFF. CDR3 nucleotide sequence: TGTGCCAGCAGACAGGGACAGGGTCCTTATAATGAGCAGTTCTTC.

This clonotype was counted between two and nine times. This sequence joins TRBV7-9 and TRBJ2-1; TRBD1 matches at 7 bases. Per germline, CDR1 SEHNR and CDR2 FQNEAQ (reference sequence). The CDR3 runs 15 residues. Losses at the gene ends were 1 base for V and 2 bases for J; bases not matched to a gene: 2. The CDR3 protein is CASSLDRGPYNEQFF. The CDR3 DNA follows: TGTGCCAGCAGCTTAGACAGGGGTCCCTACAATGAGCAGTTCTTC.

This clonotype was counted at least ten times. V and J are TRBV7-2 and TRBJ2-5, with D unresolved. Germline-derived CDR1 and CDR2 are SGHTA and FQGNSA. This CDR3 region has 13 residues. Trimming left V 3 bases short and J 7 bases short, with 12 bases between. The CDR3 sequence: CASSLNLLATQYF. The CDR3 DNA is TGTGCCAGCAGCTTGAACCTCCTCGCGACCCAGTACTTC.

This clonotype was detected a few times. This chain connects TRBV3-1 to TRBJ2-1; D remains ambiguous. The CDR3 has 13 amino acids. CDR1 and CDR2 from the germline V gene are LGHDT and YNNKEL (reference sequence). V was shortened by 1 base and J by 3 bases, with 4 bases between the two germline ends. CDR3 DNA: TGTGCCAGCAGCCAAGTCGGCTACAATGAGCAGTTCTTC. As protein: CASSQVGYNEQFF.

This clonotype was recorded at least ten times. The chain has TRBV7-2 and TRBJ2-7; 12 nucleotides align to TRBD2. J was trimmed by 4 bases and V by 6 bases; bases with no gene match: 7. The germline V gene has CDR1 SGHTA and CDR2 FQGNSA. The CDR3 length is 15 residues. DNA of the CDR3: TGTGCCAGCAGGCCGACTAGCGGGAGTGGGTACGAGCAGTACTTC. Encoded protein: CASRPTSGSGYEQYF.

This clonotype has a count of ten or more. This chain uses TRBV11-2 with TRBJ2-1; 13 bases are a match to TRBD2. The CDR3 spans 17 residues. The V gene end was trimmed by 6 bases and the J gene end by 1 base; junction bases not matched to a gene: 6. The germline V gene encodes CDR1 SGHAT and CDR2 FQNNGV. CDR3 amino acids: CASRAGLAGLSYNEQFF. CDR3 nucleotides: TGTGCCAGCAGGGCGGGACTAGCGGGATTATCCTACAATGAGCAGTTCTTC.

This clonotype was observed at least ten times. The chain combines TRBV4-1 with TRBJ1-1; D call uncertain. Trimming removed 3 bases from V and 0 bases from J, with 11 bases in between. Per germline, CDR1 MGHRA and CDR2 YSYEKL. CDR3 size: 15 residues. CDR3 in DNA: TGCGCCAGCAGCCAGGCGGAAGGAATGAACACTGAAGCTTTCTTT. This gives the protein CASSQAEGMNTEAFF.